Below, 22 T cell receptor beta chains from the same sample are listed, as sequenced in a study of cytomegalovirus exposure and HLA in healthy donors. Some clones are missing from TCRdb's copy, which holds only in-frame ones; the method was immunoSEQ multiplex PCR. Of about 200,000 clones in the sample, about 81% were seen once. The sample consisted of PBMCs. These receptors all come from a woman in her 30s in good health and CMV-seronegative.

V gene TRBV5-1 combines with J gene TRBJ1-1; 7 bases align to TRBD1. The CDR3 loop spans 14 amino acids. CDR1 and CDR2 (germline): SGHRS, YFSETQ. V dropped 4 bases and J dropped 0; count of bases not matched to a gene: 3. CDR3 sequence (DNA): TGCGCCAGCAGCCCGGGACAGATGAACACTGAAGCTTTCTTT. The encoded protein is CASSPGQMNTEAFF.

The rearrangement links TRBV6-1 to TRBJ1-1, with 9 bases lining up with TRBD1. V lost 4 bases to trimming and J lost 2 bases; unmatched junction nucleotides: 8. Germline CDR1 and CDR2: MNHNS and SASEGT. CDR3 length: 16 amino acids. CDR3 nucleotides: TGTGCCAGCAGTGGCTGGTTGGGACAGGGAAACACTGAAGCTTTCTTT. Protein sequence: CASSGWLGQGNTEAFF.

The V call is TRBV7-2, the J call TRBJ1-6; D not resolved. The CDR3 is 17 amino acids. The V gene lost 5 bases and the J gene lost 3 bases, with 17 bases spanning the gap. Germline V gene data show CDR1 as SGHTA and CDR2 as FQGNSA. The CDR3 protein is CASSRLEATSYNSPLHF. CDR3 DNA: TGTGCCAGCAGCCGCCTAGAAGCTACAAGCTATAATTCACCCCTCCACTTT.

The chain uses TRBV5-1 and TRBJ1-3; D is perhaps TRBD1 (6 bases). This CDR3 has 16 amino acids. The germline V gene has CDR1 SGHRS and CDR2 YFSETQ. V dropped 0 bases and J dropped 1 base, with 11 bases sitting between them. DNA for the CDR3: TGCGCCAGCAGCTTGGTGACCGGACAGTCTGGAAACACCATATATTTT. Its translation is CASSLVTGQSGNTIYF.

The sample holds one count of this clone. The rearrangement uses TRBV2 and TRBJ2-1, with 9 bases matching TRBD2. This CDR3 spans 15 amino acids. Germline V gene data show CDR1 as SNHLY and CDR2 as FYNNEI. Unmatched junction bases numbered 14, after V lost 8 bases and J lost 9 bases. The CDR3 spells CASRASGILMVEQFF. In DNA form, the CDR3 reads TGTGCCAGCCGCGCTAGCGGGATCTTAATGGTTGAGCAGTTCTTC.

This chain uses TRBV30 with TRBJ2-1; D is undetermined. The length of the CDR3 is 10 residues. V gave up 3 bases and J gave up 10 bases, with 7 bases separating them. Germline CDR1 reads GTSNPN; CDR2 reads SVGIG (reference sequence). The CDR3 bases are TGTGCCTGGAGCGGAGTCGAGCAGTTCTTC. It yields the protein CAWSGVEQFF.

This clone turned up a few times. V and J are TRBV30 and TRBJ2-7; 7 bases align to TRBD2. CDR1 is GTSNPN and CDR2 is SVGIG in the germline V gene (reference sequence). The CDR3 has 10 residues. The ends lost 8 bases at V and 9 bases at J; junction bases unmatched: 7. The DNA for the CDR3 is TGTGCCGGACTATGGACTAGGCAGTACTTC. Translated: CAGLWTRQYF.

This clone was seen just once. The chain couples TRBV4-1 to TRBJ2-7, with 8 bases aligning to TRBD2. This CDR3 contains 14 residues. Trimming at V came to 1 base and at J to 2 bases, leaving 1 base not matched to a gene. The germline CDR1 and CDR2 sequences are MGHRA and YSYEKL. The CDR3 sequence is CASSQAGGPYEQYF. Written as DNA, the CDR3 is TGCGCCAGCAGCCAAGCGGGAGGGCCCTACGAGCAGTACTTC.

The chain employs TRBV11-3 and TRBJ2-1; 9 bases fit TRBD2. Losses at the gene ends were 6 bases for V and 7 bases for J; bases not matched to a gene: 7. The CDR3 contains 14 residues. CDR1 and CDR2 from the germline V gene are SGHNT and YENEEA. The CDR3 here is CASSPPGLANEQFF. CDR3 coding DNA: TGTGCCAGCAGTCCCCCGGGACTAGCAAATGAGCAGTTCTTC.

V gene TRBV5-4 combines with J gene TRBJ1-4; TRBD1 aligns across 8 bases. This CDR3 spans 15 amino acids. The germline CDR1 and CDR2 sequences are SGHNT and YYREEE (reference sequence). Trimming cost V 1 base and J 2 bases; bases outside gene matches: 1. This chain's CDR3 is CASSLWTGTNEKLFF. The CDR3 nucleotides read TGTGCCAGCAGCTTGTGGACAGGGACTAATGAAAAACTGTTTTTT.

This clone was observed a few times. The V call is TRBV19, the J call TRBJ1-5; a possible D gene is TRBD1 (6 bases). The V end was cut by 6 bases, the J end by 3 bases, with 15 bases between. CDR3 length equals 15 residues. Germline V lookup: CDR1 LNHDA, CDR2 SQIVND (reference sequence). CDR3 protein: CASRTGTLNNQPQHF. In nucleotides, the CDR3 is TGTGCCAGTAGGACAGGAACACTCAACAATCAGCCCCAGCATTTT.

The chain couples TRBV28 to TRBJ2-2, with 9 bases lining up with TRBD1. Trimming at V came to 2 bases and at J to 6 bases, leaving 4 bases not matched to a gene. Germline V CDR1 and CDR2: MDHEN, SYDVKM. The CDR3 has 15 residues. The CDR3 nucleotides are TGTGCCAGCAGTTTACAGGACAGGGGATCCGGGGAGCTGTTTTTT. Residues: CASSLQDRGSGELFF.

Points on this clone: A junction boundary mismatches the germline segment, possibly from a read error. The rearrangement joins TRBV19 to TRBJ2-1; 9 nucleotides match TRBD2. CDR1 and CDR2 (germline): LNHDA, SQIVND (reference sequence). The CDR3 contains 15 residues. The CDR3 DNA is TGTGCCAGTCGTATTGAGGCGACTAGCGGCAATGAGCAGTTCTTC. This gives the protein CASRIEATSGNEQFF.

The chain recombines TRBV7-6 with TRBJ1-2; 12 bases are shared with TRBD1. Trimming cost V 1 base and J 7 bases; bases outside gene matches: 7. The CDR3 runs to 16 residues. Looked up from germline, CDR1 is SGHVS and CDR2 is FNYEAQ. CDR3 in DNA: TGTGCCAGCAGCTTAGACACCGGGACAGGGGGCGGTGGCTACACCTTC. Encoded protein: CASSLDTGTGGGGYTF.

The chain has TRBV18 and TRBJ1-4; 9 bases align to TRBD1. Losses at the gene ends were 5 bases for V and 5 bases for J; bases not matched to a gene: 6. Looked up from germline, CDR1 is KGHSH and CDR2 is LQKENI. The CDR3 runs to 15 residues. The CDR3 is CASSATGTGNEKLFF. CDR3 bases: TGTGCCAGCTCAGCCACCGGGACAGGGAATGAAAAACTGTTTTTT.

The rearrangement uses TRBV4-2 and TRBJ2-7; 8 bases align to TRBD2. Germline V gene lookup returns CDR1 LGHNA and CDR2 YNFKEQ. This CDR3 is 15 amino acids long. V shed 1 base and J 4 bases; nucleotides not matched to a gene: 6. The CDR3 is CASSQGGSGVYEQYF. The CDR3 coding sequence is TGTGCCAGCAGCCAAGGGGGTAGCGGGGTTTACGAGCAGTACTTC.

This chain uses TRBV9 with TRBJ1-2; D ambiguous. The CDR3 extends over 12 amino acids. CDR1 and CDR2 (germline): SGDLS, YYNGEE. V was cut by 0 bases and J by 4 bases, with 4 bases left in between. The CDR3 loop is CASSVDFYGYTF. The CDR3 DNA follows: TGTGCCAGCAGCGTAGACTTCTATGGCTACACCTTC.

The genes are TRBV2 and TRBJ2-7, with D possibly being TRBD2 (6 bases). This CDR3 comprises 15 residues. Between the trimmed V and J ends, which lost 4 bases and 6 bases, there was a span of 19 bases. Germline CDR1 and CDR2: SNHLY and FYNNEI. The CDR3 DNA sequence: TGTGCCAGCAGTGCGATAGGACGGCGGGAACGCGAGCAGTACTTC. Translated: CASSAIGRREREQYF.

This chain links TRBV5-1 with TRBJ2-7; TRBD2 agrees at 9 bases. J was trimmed by 4 bases and V by 3 bases; bases with no gene match: 11. Germline CDR1 SGHRS, CDR2 YFSETQ. CDR3 size: 16 residues. The CDR3 DNA sequence: TGCGCCAGCAGCTCCGGGGACCTAGCGGGGTTATACGAGCAGTACTTC. This translates into CASSSGDLAGLYEQYF.

Only a few counts were recorded for this clone. This rearrangement joins TRBV30 to TRBJ2-7, with a weak D call TRBD1 (5 bases). The V gene lost 1 base and the J gene lost 3 bases, with 10 bases spanning the gap. Germline-derived CDR1 and CDR2 are GTSNPN and SVGIG (reference sequence). The CDR3 covers 13 residues. The CDR3 loop reads CAWSADTDYEQYF. The CDR3, as DNA: TGTGCCTGGAGTGCGGACACGGACTACGAGCAGTACTTC.

The genes are TRBV4-1 and TRBJ2-7; D gene uncertain. Germline V CDR1 and CDR2: MGHRA, YSYEKL. With 4 bases removed from V and 6 bases from J, the gap between germline ends came to 16 bases. CDR3 length: 14 residues. CDR3 sequence: CASSPRLTGAEQYF. The CDR3 nucleotides read TGCGCCAGCAGCCCGAGGCTTACCGGAGCCGAGCAGTACTTC.

The count of this clone is one. The V and J genes are TRBV4-2 and TRBJ2-2; D is possibly TRBD2 (6 bases). Trimming took off 0 bases at V and 2 bases at J, with 10 bases between the two ends. Germline values: CDR1 LGHNA, CDR2 YNFKEQ. The CDR3 loop spans 16 amino acids. CDR3 DNA sequence: TGTGCCAGCAGCCAAGAGGGCGGGACTAACACCGGGGAGCTGTTTTTT. Its protein product is CASSQEGGTNTGELFF.